These 8 T cell receptor beta chains share one sample of origin, sequenced in a study. A single record per CDR3 protein comes from TCRdb applying MiXCR to the 5' RACE reads. The sample holds roughly 50,000 distinct CDR3 sequences, 17% seen once. Sequenced input: naive CD4+ T cells sorted from blood. This sample's subset: naive CD4+ T cells, CD4+CD45RA+CD25-. These receptors came from a female donor with breast cancer.

This clonotype was observed a handful of times. The chain has TRBV9 and TRBJ1-6; D remains ambiguous. Trimming stripped 4 bases from V and 0 bases from J, with 8 bases between. Germline V lookup: CDR1 SGDLS, CDR2 YYNGEE. CDR3 length equals 15 residues. The CDR3 nucleotides are TGTGCCAGCAGCCCCACCTCCTCCTATAATTCACCCCTCCACTTT. This encodes CASSPTSSYNSPLHF.

This clonotype was detected many times. The chain has TRBV5-1 and TRBJ2-3; no clear D gene. V was trimmed by 6 bases and J by 2 bases, leaving 10 bases between them. The CDR3 consists of 13 residues. The germline V gene encodes CDR1 SGHRS and CDR2 YFSETQ. CDR3 protein: CASTQDTTDTQYF. CDR3 nucleotide sequence: TGCGCCAGCACCCAAGACACCACAGATACGCAGTATTTT.

The chain recombines TRBV7-2 with TRBJ2-2; weak D call: TRBD1 (7 bases). This CDR3 is built from 15 residues. The germline V gene encodes CDR1 SGHTA and CDR2 FQGNSA. V was clipped by 5 bases and J by 5 bases, with 15 bases between them. The CDR3 spells CASSPSTGTTGELFF. For the CDR3, the DNA is TGTGCCAGCAGCCCGTCGACAGGGACTACCGGGGAGCTGTTTTTT.

This chain joins TRBV6-2 or TRBV6-3 and TRBJ1-1; D not resolved. The CDR3 contains 14 residues. V was cut by 5 bases and J by 0 bases, with 10 bases left in between. From germline, CDR1 is MNHEY and CDR2 SVGEGT. DNA for the CDR3: TGTGCCAGCAGTGATCCCGCTATGAACACTGAAGCTTTCTTT. Its protein is CASSDPAMNTEAFF.

This clonotype was counted only a few times. The V gene is TRBV3-1, the J gene TRBJ2-6; D ambiguous. The CDR3 loop spans 16 amino acids. Germline CDR1 and CDR2: LGHDT and YNNKEL (reference sequence). V lost 2 bases to trimming and J lost 0 bases, with 8 bases between them. The CDR3 here is CASSQQQNSGANVLTF. Written as DNA, the CDR3 is TGTGCCAGCAGCCAACAACAGAACTCTGGGGCCAACGTCCTGACTTTC.

The table lists this clonotype with a few counts. This chain connects TRBV29-1 to TRBJ2-1; no clear D gene. V lost 7 bases and J 4 bases, leaving 14 bases between the germline ends. CDR3 length: 13 amino acids. Looked up from germline, CDR1 is SQVTM and CDR2 is ANQGSEA. Written as DNA, the CDR3 is TGCAGCGCTCTGGACCCAAGATACAATGAGCAGTTCTTC. This sequence encodes CSALDPRYNEQFF.

This chain uses TRBV6-5 with TRBJ1-1; 8 bases map to TRBD1. V lost 9 bases to trimming and J lost 3 bases; unmatched junction nucleotides: 9. The CDR3 consists of 14 residues. Germline values: CDR1 MNHEY, CDR2 SVGAGI. CDR3 amino acids: CASSTGERDTEAFF. For the CDR3, the DNA is TGTGCCAGTTCGACAGGGGAGAGGGACACTGAAGCTTTCTTT.

The chain employs TRBV10-3 and TRBJ1-5; D perhaps matches TRBD1 (6 bases). Looked up from germline, CDR1 is ENHRY and CDR2 is SYGVKD. This CDR3 spans 16 amino acids. Trimming took off 0 bases at V and 1 base at J, with 10 bases between the two ends. The CDR3 nucleotides are TGTGCCATCAGTGAGTCCAGGGGTTCGAGCAATCAGCCCCAGCATTTT. This sequence encodes CAISESRGSSNQPQHF.